The clone carrying this TCR beta chain appeared once. Antigen specificity is unknown. TCRdb reprocessed the reads via MiXCR and lists one record per CDR3 protein. The repertoire holds about 68,000 distinct CDR3 sequences, approximately 22% seen once, with under 85% in the top ten. This sample was included in a study of T cell repertoires in cytomegalovirus infection. Study summary: It was the public TCR beta signatures that indicated both CMV infection and matching HLA type.

The CDR3 runs to 17 residues. V gave up 1 base and J gave up 3 bases; unmatched junction bases: 13. CDR1 and CDR2 (germline): DFQATT, SNEGSKA (reference sequence). Study results and limitations: Dominating the ex vivo response were TCR beta clonotypes that were CMV-specific and HLA-C-restricted.

This TCR came from a human donor in good health (CMV status not recorded). Some clones in this sample may be carry-over from other donors' samples. The specimen sequenced was PBMCs, sequenced either directly or after in vitro stimulation (not recorded which). The chain uses TRBV20-1 and TRBJ2-5; 8 bases line up with TRBD2. The CDR3: CSARGSGMEVFEETQYF. The CDR3 nucleotides are TGCAGTGCTAGAGGTAGCGGGATGGAAGTTTTTGAAGAGACCCAGTACTTC.